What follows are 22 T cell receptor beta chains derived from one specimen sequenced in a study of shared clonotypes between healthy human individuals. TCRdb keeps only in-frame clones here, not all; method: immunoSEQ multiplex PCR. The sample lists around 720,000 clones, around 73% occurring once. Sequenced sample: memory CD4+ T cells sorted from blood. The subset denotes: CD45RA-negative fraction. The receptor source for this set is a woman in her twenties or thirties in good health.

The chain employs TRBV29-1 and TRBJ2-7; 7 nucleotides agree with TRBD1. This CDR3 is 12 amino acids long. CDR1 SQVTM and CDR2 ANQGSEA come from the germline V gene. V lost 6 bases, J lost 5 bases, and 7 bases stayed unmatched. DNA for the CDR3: TGCAGCGTCTACGGACAGGTTGACGAGCAGTACTTC. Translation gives CSVYGQVDEQYF.

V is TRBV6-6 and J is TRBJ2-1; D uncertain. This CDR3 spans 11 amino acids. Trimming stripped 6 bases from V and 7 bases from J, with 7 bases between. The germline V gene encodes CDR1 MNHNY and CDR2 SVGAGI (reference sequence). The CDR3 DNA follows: TGTGCCAGCAGCGCCGTGAATGAGCAGTTCTTC. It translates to CASSAVNEQFF.

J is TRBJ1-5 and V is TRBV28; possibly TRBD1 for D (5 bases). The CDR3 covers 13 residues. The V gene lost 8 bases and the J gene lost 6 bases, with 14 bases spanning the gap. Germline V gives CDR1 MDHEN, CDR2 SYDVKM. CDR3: CASAGGDGQPQHF. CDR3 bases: TGTGCCAGCGCAGGAGGGGACGGTCAGCCCCAGCATTTT.

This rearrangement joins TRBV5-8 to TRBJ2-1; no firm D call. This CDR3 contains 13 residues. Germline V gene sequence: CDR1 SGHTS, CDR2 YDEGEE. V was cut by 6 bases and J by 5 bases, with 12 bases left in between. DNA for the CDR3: TGTGCCAGCAACTCAATGAATGACAATGAGCAGTTCTTC. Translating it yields CASNSMNDNEQFF.

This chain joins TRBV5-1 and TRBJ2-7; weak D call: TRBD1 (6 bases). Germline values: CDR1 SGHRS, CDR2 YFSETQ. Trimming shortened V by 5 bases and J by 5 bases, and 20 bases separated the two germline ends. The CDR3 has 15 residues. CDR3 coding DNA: TGCGCCAGCAGGGCGATTACAGGGATGGGGAACGAGCAGTACTTC. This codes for CASRAITGMGNEQYF.

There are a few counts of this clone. CDR3 sequence: CASSPGQGILDYGYTF. The DNA of the CDR3 is TGTGCCAGCAGCCCAGGTCAGGGTATTTTGGACTATGGCTACACCTTC. The gene calls are TRBV7-2 and TRBJ1-2, with a weak D call TRBD1 (5 bases). Germline V gene sequence: CDR1 SGHTA, CDR2 FQGNSA. The CDR3 contains 16 residues. Trimming took off 5 bases at V and 3 bases at J, with 19 bases between the two ends.

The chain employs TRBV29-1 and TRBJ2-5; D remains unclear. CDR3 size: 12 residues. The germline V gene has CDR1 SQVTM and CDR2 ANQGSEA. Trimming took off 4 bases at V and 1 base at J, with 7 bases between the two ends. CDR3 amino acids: CSVVGIQETQYF. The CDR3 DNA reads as TGCAGCGTTGTAGGGATCCAAGAGACCCAGTACTTC.

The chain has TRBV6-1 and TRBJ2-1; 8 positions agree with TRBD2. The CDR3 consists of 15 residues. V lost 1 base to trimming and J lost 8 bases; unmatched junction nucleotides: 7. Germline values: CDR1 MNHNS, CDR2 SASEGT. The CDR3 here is CASSEERLALHEQFF. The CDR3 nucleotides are TGTGCCAGCAGTGAAGAAAGACTAGCGTTGCATGAGCAGTTCTTC.

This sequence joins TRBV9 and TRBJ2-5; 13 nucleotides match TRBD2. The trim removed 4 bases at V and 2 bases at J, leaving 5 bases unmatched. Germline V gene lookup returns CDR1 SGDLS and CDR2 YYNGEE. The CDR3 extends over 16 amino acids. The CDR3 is CASSLGGLAGQETQYF. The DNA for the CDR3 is TGTGCCAGCAGCCTGGGGGGACTAGCGGGACAAGAGACCCAGTACTTC.

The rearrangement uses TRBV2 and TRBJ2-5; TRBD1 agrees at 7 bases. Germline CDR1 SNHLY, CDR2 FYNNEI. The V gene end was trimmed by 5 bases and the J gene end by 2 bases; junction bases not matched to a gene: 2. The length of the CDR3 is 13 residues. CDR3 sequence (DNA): TGTGCCAGCAGTCGGGACAGACAAGAGACCCAGTACTTC. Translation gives CASSRDRQETQYF.

CDR3 amino acids: CSVEAGTHTGELFF. As DNA, the CDR3 is TGCAGCGTTGAAGCCGGGACACACACCGGGGAGCTGTTTTTT. The genes are TRBV29-1 and TRBJ2-2, with a possible D match to TRBD1 (6 bases). This CDR3 contains 14 residues. The V and J ends lost 1 base and 3 bases respectively, with 9 bases between them. Per the germline V gene, CDR1 is SQVTM and CDR2 is ANQGSEA.

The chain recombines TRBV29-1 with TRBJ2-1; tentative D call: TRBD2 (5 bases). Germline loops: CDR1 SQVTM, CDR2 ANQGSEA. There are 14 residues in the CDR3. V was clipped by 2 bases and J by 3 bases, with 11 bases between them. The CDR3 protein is CSVESGRFYNEQFF. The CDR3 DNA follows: TGCAGCGTTGAATCGGGAAGGTTCTACAATGAGCAGTTCTTC.

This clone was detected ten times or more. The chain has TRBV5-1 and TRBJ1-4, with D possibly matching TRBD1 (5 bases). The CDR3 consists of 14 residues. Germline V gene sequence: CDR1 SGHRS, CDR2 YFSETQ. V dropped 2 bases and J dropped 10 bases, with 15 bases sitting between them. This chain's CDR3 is CASSFVQGGGKLFF. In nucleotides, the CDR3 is TGCGCCAGCAGCTTTGTTCAGGGAGGTGGAAAACTGTTTTTT.

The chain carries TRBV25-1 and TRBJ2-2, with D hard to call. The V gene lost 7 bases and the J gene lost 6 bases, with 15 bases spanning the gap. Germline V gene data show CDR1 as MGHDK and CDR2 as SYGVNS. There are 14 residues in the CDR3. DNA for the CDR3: TGTGCCAGCATGGATAGCCTCGGTGCCGGGGAGCTGTTTTTT. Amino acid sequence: CASMDSLGAGELFF. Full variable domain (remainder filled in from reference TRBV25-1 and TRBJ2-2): EADIYQTPRYLVIGTGKKITLECSQTMGHDKMYWYQQDPGMELHLIHYSYGVNSTEKGDLSSESTVSRIRTEHFPLTLESARPSHTSQYLCASMDSLGAGELFFGEGSRLTVL.

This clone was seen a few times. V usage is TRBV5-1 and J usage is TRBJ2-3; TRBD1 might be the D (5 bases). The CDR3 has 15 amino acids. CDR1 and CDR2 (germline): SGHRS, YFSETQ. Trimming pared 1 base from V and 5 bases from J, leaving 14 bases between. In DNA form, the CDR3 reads TGCGCCAGCAGCTTGTTTGGGCAGGGAAGAGATACGCAGTATTTT. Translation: CASSLFGQGRDTQYF. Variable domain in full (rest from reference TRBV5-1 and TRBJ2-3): KAGVTQTPRYLIKTRGQQVTLSCSPISGHRSVSWYQQTPGQGLQFLFEYFSETQRNKGNFPGRFSGRQFSNSRSEMNVSTLELGDSALYLCASSLFGQGRDTQYFGPGTRLTVL.

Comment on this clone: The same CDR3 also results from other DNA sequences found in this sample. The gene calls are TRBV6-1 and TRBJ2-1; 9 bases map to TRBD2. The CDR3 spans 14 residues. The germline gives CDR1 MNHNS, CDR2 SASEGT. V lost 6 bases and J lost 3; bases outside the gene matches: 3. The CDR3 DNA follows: TGTGCCAGCAGGGCTAGCGGGAACTACAATGAGCAGTTCTTC. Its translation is CASRASGNYNEQFF.

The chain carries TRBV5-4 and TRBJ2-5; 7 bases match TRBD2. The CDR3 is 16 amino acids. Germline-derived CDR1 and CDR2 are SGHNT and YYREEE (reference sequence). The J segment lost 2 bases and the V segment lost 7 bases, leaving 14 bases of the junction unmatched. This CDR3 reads CASAPGPSGNQETQYF. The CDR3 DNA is TGTGCCAGCGCCCCTGGGCCTAGCGGTAATCAAGAGACCCAGTACTTC. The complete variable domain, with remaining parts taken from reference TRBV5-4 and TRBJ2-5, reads ETGVTQSPTHLIKTRGQQVTLRCSSQSGHNTVSWYQQALGQGPQFIFQYYREEENGRGNFPPRFSGLQFPNYSSELNVNALELDDSALYLCASAPGPSGNQETQYFGPGTRLLVL.

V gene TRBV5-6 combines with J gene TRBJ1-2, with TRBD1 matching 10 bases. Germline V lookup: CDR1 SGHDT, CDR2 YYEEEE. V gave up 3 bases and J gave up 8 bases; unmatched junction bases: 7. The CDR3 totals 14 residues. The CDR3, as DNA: TGTGCCAGCAGCTCCCCGACAGGGGGCAGGGGCTACACCTTC. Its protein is CASSSPTGGRGYTF.

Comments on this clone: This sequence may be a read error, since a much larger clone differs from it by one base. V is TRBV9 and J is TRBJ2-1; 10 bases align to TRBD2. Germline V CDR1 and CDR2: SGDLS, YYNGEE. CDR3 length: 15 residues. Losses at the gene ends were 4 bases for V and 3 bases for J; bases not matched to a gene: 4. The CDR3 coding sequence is TGTGCCAGCAGCCCCGGGACTAGCGACTACAATGAGCAGTTCTTC. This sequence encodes CASSPGTSDYNEQFF. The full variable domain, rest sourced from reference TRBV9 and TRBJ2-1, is DSGVTQTPKHLITATGQRVTLRCSPRSGDLSVYWYQQSLDQGLQFLIQYYNGEERAKGNILERFSAQQFPDLHSELNLSSLELGDSALYFCASSPGTSDYNEQFFGPGTRLTVL.

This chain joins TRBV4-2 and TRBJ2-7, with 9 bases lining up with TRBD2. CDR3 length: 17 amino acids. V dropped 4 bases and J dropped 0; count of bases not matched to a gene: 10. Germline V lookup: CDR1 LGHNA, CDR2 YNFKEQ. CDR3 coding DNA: TGTGCCAGCAGCCGAGGGGTTCCAGCGGGAGGCTCCTACGAGCAGTACTTC. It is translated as CASSRGVPAGGSYEQYF.

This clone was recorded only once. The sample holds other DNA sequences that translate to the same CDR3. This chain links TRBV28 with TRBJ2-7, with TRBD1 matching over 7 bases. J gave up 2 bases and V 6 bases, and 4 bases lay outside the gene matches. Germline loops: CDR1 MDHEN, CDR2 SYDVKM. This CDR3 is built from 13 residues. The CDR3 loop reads CASRPTGAYEQYF. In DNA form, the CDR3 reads TGTGCCAGCAGACCTACAGGGGCCTACGAGCAGTACTTC.

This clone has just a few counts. DNA of the CDR3: TGTGCCAGCAGTTTAGGAAGGGGGCCAAATCGTGAGCAGTTCTTC. Its translation: CASSLGRGPNREQFF. This chain uses TRBV28 with TRBJ2-1; TRBD1 agrees at 7 bases. V trimming: 2 bases; J trimming: 9 bases; junction bases outside the gene matches: 10. Germline CDR1 is MDHEN and CDR2 is SYDVKM. This CDR3 is 15 amino acids long.